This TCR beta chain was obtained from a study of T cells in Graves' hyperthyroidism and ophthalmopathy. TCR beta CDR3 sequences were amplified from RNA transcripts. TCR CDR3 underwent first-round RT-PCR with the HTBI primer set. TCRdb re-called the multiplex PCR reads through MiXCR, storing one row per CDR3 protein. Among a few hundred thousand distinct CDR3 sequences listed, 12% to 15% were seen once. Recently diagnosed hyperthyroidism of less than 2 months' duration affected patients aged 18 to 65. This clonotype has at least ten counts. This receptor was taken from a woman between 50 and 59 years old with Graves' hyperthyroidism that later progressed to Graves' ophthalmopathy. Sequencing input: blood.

The CDR3 region has the DNA TGTGCCAGGACGACAATGGGTTTTTCCTACGAGCAGTACTTC. It specifies CARTTMGFSYEQYF. This chain uses TRBV18 with TRBJ2-7; the D is unclear. The germline gives CDR1 KGHSH, CDR2 LQKENI. The V gene lost 9 bases and the J gene lost 1 base, with 16 bases spanning the gap. The CDR3 is 14 residues long.